These 8 T cell receptor beta chains share one sample of origin, sequenced in a study of cytomegalovirus exposure and HLA in healthy donors. PCR involved 60 Vbeta and 13 Jbeta primers. Generated by immunoSEQ multiplex PCR, the TCRdb table keeps only in-frame clones and is missing some. The table lists more than 140,000 clones. Input material: PBMCs. Source of these receptors: a woman aged 18-29 years in good health and CMV-seronegative.

The chain couples TRBV19 to TRBJ1-5, with a weak D call TRBD1 (5 bases). CDR1 LNHDA and CDR2 SQIVND come from the germline V gene (reference sequence). V lost 6 bases to trimming and J lost 2 bases, with 20 bases between them. This CDR3 comprises 17 residues. CDR3 sequence reads: CASSGGWRADRNQPQHF. As DNA, the CDR3 is TGTGCCAGTAGCGGGGGGTGGAGGGCGGACCGCAATCAGCCCCAGCATTTT.

The V call is TRBV6-6, the J call TRBJ2-7; TRBD2 matches 8 bases. This CDR3 is 14 amino acids long. V shed 4 bases, J shed 6 bases, and the junction held 8 bases outside the gene matches. CDR1 is MNHNY and CDR2 is SVGAGI in the germline V gene (reference sequence). The CDR3 region is CASSSAGGRGEQYF. Written as DNA, the CDR3 is TGTGCCAGCAGTTCTGCGGGAGGACGTGGCGAGCAGTACTTC.

The rearrangement uses TRBV6-1 and TRBJ2-7, with TRBD1 matching over 10 bases. V lost 7 bases to trimming and J lost 5 bases; unmatched junction nucleotides: 5. Germline V gene data show CDR1 as MNHNS and CDR2 as SASEGT. This CDR3 is built from 13 residues. The CDR3 here is CASTAGTGDEQYF. CDR3 DNA: TGTGCCAGCACCGCCGGGACAGGGGACGAGCAGTACTTC.

The gene calls are TRBV13 and TRBJ1-6; no clear D. CDR3 size: 13 residues. Trimming removed 1 base from V and 7 bases from J, with 5 bases in between. Germline CDR1 PRHDT, CDR2 FYEKMQ (reference sequence). The CDR3: CASSLDRNSPLHF. The DNA for the CDR3 is TGTGCCAGCAGCTTAGATCGGAATTCACCCCTCCACTTT.

The chain recombines TRBV28 with TRBJ1-2, with a possible D match to TRBD1 (6 bases). Germline lookup yields CDR1 MDHEN and CDR2 SYDVKM. The CDR3 runs 13 residues. Trimming removed 4 bases at V and 12 bases at J, with 18 bases between. CDR3 DNA: TGTGCCAGCAGTTCCCCGGATATAGACAGGCACACCTTC. It specifies CASSSPDIDRHTF.

The chain links TRBV30 to TRBJ1-2; D may be TRBD1 (6 bases). V lost 2 bases and J 3 bases, leaving 10 bases between the germline ends. The CDR3 length is 13 residues. The germline gives CDR1 GTSNPN, CDR2 SVGIG (reference sequence). The CDR3 protein is CAWSSGGYYGYTF. CDR3 nucleotide sequence: TGTGCCTGGAGTAGTGGGGGCTACTATGGCTACACCTTC.

This rearrangement joins TRBV6-6 to TRBJ1-5; 7 bases line up with TRBD1. CDR3 length equals 13 residues. Germline CDR1 is MNHNY and CDR2 is SVGAGI (reference sequence). V lost 6 bases to trimming and J lost 4 bases; unmatched junction nucleotides: 3. The CDR3 here is CASSIQGNQPQHF. CDR3 coding DNA: TGTGCCAGCAGCATACAGGGGAATCAGCCCCAGCATTTT.

The chain combines TRBV5-1 with TRBJ1-2; D possibly corresponds to TRBD1 (5 bases). The CDR3 consists of 16 residues. V dropped 1 base and J dropped 2 bases, with 15 bases sitting between them. CDR1 SGHRS and CDR2 YFSETQ come from the germline V gene. CDR3 residues: CASSLLSGRTNYGYTF. The CDR3 DNA reads TGCGCCAGCAGCTTGTTGTCAGGGAGGACGAACTATGGCTACACCTTC. The whole variable domain, remainder taken from reference TRBV5-1 and TRBJ1-2, is KAGVTQTPRYLIKTRGQQVTLSCSPISGHRSVSWYQQTPGQGLQFLFEYFSETQRNKGNFPGRFSGRQFSNSRSEMNVSTLELGDSALYLCASSLLSGRTNYGYTFGSGTRLTVV.